A single sample gave rise to the 19 T cell receptor beta chains below, sequenced in a study of cytomegalovirus exposure and HLA in healthy donors. It was with 60 Vbeta and 13 Jbeta primers that the PCR ran. Clones were read by immunoSEQ multiplex PCR, and TCRdb kept only the in-frame ones, dropping some. The sample contains under 140,000 clones, roughly 86% of which appear only once. What was sequenced was PBMCs. The receptors stem from a man in his forties in good health and CMV-seronegative.

This sequence joins TRBV7-2 and TRBJ1-1, with a possible D match to TRBD1 (5 bases). CDR1 and CDR2 (germline): SGHTA, FQGNSA. The CDR3 extends over 16 amino acids. Trimming took off 0 bases at V and 1 base at J, with 12 bases between the two ends. The CDR3 sequence is CASSLALDIWNTEAFF. CDR3 bases: TGTGCCAGCAGCTTAGCGTTGGACATTTGGAACACTGAAGCTTTCTTT.

The J gene is TRBJ2-1, the V gene TRBV9, with a possible D match to TRBD2 (6 bases). The V end lost 4 bases, the J end lost 5 bases, and 16 bases lay between the germline ends. The germline CDR1 and CDR2 sequences are SGDLS and YYNGEE. This CDR3 is 15 amino acids long. The CDR3 sequence is CASSSAGTGHNEQFF. CDR3 coding DNA: TGTGCCAGCAGCAGCGCCGGGACTGGACACAATGAGCAGTTCTTC.

This chain uses TRBV4-1 with TRBJ1-2; D unresolved. The CDR3 sequence is 14 residues long. Trimming shortened V by 5 bases and J by 1 base, and 11 bases separated the two germline ends. CDR1 is MGHRA, CDR2 YSYEKL, per germline. For the CDR3, the DNA is TGCGCCAGCAGCTTCGGGGTTGGTAACTATGGCTACACCTTC. It encodes CASSFGVGNYGYTF.

This clone was recorded once. The genes are TRBV9 and TRBJ1-1, with 7 bases fitting TRBD1. Looked up from germline, CDR1 is SGDLS and CDR2 is YYNGEE. V lost 4 bases, J lost 5 bases, and 8 bases stayed unmatched. This CDR3 spans 14 amino acids. The CDR3 reads CASSPRQGGTEAFF. The CDR3 region has the DNA TGTGCCAGCAGCCCCCGACAGGGTGGGACTGAAGCTTTCTTT.

The gene calls are TRBV6-1 and TRBJ2-3; 12 bases align to TRBD2. The CDR3 runs to 16 residues. Trimming at V came to 2 bases and at J to 0 bases, leaving 0 bases not matched to a gene. Germline V gives CDR1 MNHNS, CDR2 SASEGT. The CDR3 bases are TGTGCCAGCAGTGAACTAGCGGGGGGGAGCACAGATACGCAGTATTTT. Translating it yields CASSELAGGSTDTQYF.

This chain uses TRBV28 with TRBJ2-1; TRBD1 aligns across 11 bases. The CDR3 length is 21 residues. Germline-derived CDR1 and CDR2 are MDHEN and SYDVKM. J lost 4 bases, V lost 6 bases, and 23 bases had no gene match. The CDR3 reads CASSRGTGGRWTERTYNEQFF. CDR3 nucleotide sequence: TGTGCCAGCAGCCGAGGGACAGGGGGGCGCTGGACGGAGAGGACTTACAATGAGCAGTTCTTC.

This clone was recorded only once. Here the CDR3 DNA reads TGTGCCACCAGCATTCGGAACCTAGGTGGCACTGAAGCTTTCTTT. This sequence encodes CATSIRNLGGTEAFF. The V gene is TRBV15, the J gene TRBJ1-1; D not resolved. Germline-derived CDR1 and CDR2 are LNHNV and YYDKDF (reference sequence). V lost 4 bases to trimming and J lost 4 bases, with 16 bases between them. The CDR3 length is 15 residues.

V usage is TRBV28 and J usage is TRBJ2-6, with a possible D match to TRBD1 (6 bases). Trimming stripped 4 bases from V and 1 base from J, with 20 bases between. The CDR3 covers 19 residues. Looked up from germline, CDR1 is MDHEN and CDR2 is SYDVKM. The CDR3 sequence: CASSYPPDRPRSGANVLTF. The CDR3 nucleotides read TGTGCCAGCAGTTATCCCCCAGACAGGCCCCGGTCTGGGGCCAACGTCCTGACTTTC.

The V gene is TRBV6-6, the J gene TRBJ2-1, with 14 positions matching TRBD2. The V gene end was trimmed by 6 bases and the J gene end by 7 bases; junction bases not matched to a gene: 5. Germline assignment: CDR1 MNHNY and CDR2 SVGAGI (reference sequence). The CDR3 consists of 15 residues. DNA for the CDR3: TGTGCCAGCAGACCGGGACTAGCGGGGGAGAATGAGCAGTTCTTC. Its protein is CASRPGLAGENEQFF.

The chain has TRBV7-9 and TRBJ1-5; D gene unclear. CDR1 SEHNR and CDR2 FQNEAQ come from the germline V gene (reference sequence). This CDR3 has 14 amino acids. The V end lost 5 bases, the J end lost 5 bases, and 13 bases lay between the germline ends. The chain's CDR3 is CASSAGGWDQPQHF. DNA of the CDR3: TGTGCCAGCAGCGCGGGAGGTTGGGATCAGCCCCAGCATTTT.

The rearrangement uses TRBV7-2 and TRBJ1-2, with D maybe TRBD1 (5 bases). This CDR3 contains 18 residues. CDR1 is SGHTA and CDR2 is FQGNSA in the germline V gene. V was cut by 1 base and J by 2 bases, with 20 bases left in between. CDR3 sequence: CASSLGGEGALVNYGYTF. CDR3 sequence (DNA): TGTGCCAGCAGCTTAGGGGGGGAGGGTGCCTTAGTCAACTATGGCTACACCTTC. Full variable domain (missing parts from reference TRBV7-2 and TRBJ1-2): GAGVSQSPSNKVTEKGKDVELRCDPISGHTALYWYRQSLGQGLEFLIYFQGNSAPDKSGLPSDRFSAERTGGSVSTLTIQRTQQEDSAVYLCASSLGGEGALVNYGYTFGSGTRLTVV.

V and J are TRBV5-1 and TRBJ2-1, with TRBD1 matching over 11 bases. The CDR3 has 12 amino acids. The germline V gene has CDR1 SGHRS and CDR2 YFSETQ. J was trimmed by 10 bases and V by 3 bases; bases with no gene match: 0. The DNA for the CDR3 is TGCGCCAGCAGCTGGACAGGGGGCGAGCAGTTCTTC. Protein sequence: CASSWTGGEQFF.

The chain recombines TRBV21-1 with TRBJ2-5; the DNA was not compared with TRBD2, the D call given in the table. TRBV21-1 constitutes a pseudogene. There are 18 residues in the CDR3. CDR3 sequence: CASSSPGLAGGLRETQYF. In DNA form, the CDR3 reads TGTGCCAGCAGCAGCCCTGGGCTAGCGGGGGGCTTACGGGAGACCCAGTACTTC.

CDR3 DNA: TGTGCCAGCAGTTCACAGGGGACGAGGACTGAAGCTTTCTTT. Translation: CASSSQGTRTEAFF. The rearrangement links TRBV6-5 to TRBJ1-1; 7 nucleotides match TRBD1. After removal of 4 bases from V and 5 bases from J, the junction contained 7 bases not matched to a gene. The germline V gene has CDR1 MNHEY and CDR2 SVGAGI. The CDR3 consists of 14 residues.

The J gene is TRBJ2-2, the V gene TRBV27; D gene ambiguous. Germline V gene lookup returns CDR1 MNHEY and CDR2 SMNVEV (reference sequence). Trimming left V 4 bases short and J 2 bases short, with 8 bases between. This CDR3 spans 14 amino acids. The CDR3 sequence is CASSSAVNTGELFF. The CDR3 nucleotides are TGTGCCAGCAGTTCCGCGGTCAACACCGGGGAGCTGTTTTTT.

V gene TRBV2 combines with J gene TRBJ1-4, with TRBD1 as a possible D gene (5 bases). V lost 3 bases to trimming and J lost 0 bases, with 8 bases between them. Germline assignment: CDR1 SNHLY and CDR2 FYNNEI. The length of the CDR3 is 15 residues. This CDR3 is CASSEAGATNEKLFF. The CDR3 DNA is TGTGCCAGCAGTGAGGCGGGGGCAACTAATGAAAAACTGTTTTTT.

A few counts support this clone. The rearrangement links TRBV2 to TRBJ1-1; no clear D. The germline V and J ends were trimmed by 0 bases and 5 bases, with 7 bases remaining between them. The CDR3 contains 13 residues. The germline gives CDR1 SNHLY, CDR2 FYNNEI. The chain's CDR3 is CASSEAAGTEAFF. CDR3 bases: TGTGCCAGCAGTGAAGCGGCGGGAACTGAAGCTTTCTTT. Looking up the rest from reference TRBV2 and TRBJ1-1 gives the full variable domain: EPEVTQTPSHQVTQMGQEVILRCVPISNHLYFYWYRQILGQKVEFLVSFYNNEISEKSEIFDDQFSVERPDGSNFTLKIRSTKLEDSAMYFCASSEAAGTEAFFGQGTRLTVV.

The CDR3 reads CASSIQASTDTQYF. In DNA form, the CDR3 reads TGTGCCAGTAGTATACAGGCTAGCACAGATACGCAGTATTTT. The chain uses TRBV19 and TRBJ2-3; D gene uncertain. Between the trimmed V and J ends, which lost 2 bases and 0 bases, there was a span of 6 bases. The length of the CDR3 is 14 residues. Germline values: CDR1 LNHDA, CDR2 SQIVND (reference sequence).

The J gene is TRBJ2-7, the V gene TRBV18; possible D gene TRBD1, 6 bases. Germline V gene lookup returns CDR1 KGHSH and CDR2 LQKENI. The CDR3 runs 15 residues. With 6 bases removed from V and 3 bases from J, the gap between germline ends came to 18 bases. CDR3: CASSRKQGFLYEQYF. The CDR3 bases are TGTGCCAGCTCCCGCAAACAGGGTTTCCTCTACGAGCAGTACTTC. Full variable domain (remainder filled in from reference TRBV18 and TRBJ2-7): NAGVMQNPRHLVRRRGQEARLRCSPMKGHSHVYWYRQLPEEGLKFMVYLQKENIIDESGMPKERFSAEFPKEGPSILRIQQVVRGDSAAYFCASSRKQGFLYEQYFGPGTRLTVT.